One and the same sample provided the 28 T cell receptor beta chains below, sequenced in a study of blood T cell repertoires in COVID-19 (dated by TCRdb to about 2020). The library was obtained by the immunoSEQ multiplex PCR assay. As stored in TCRdb, this immuneACCESS dataset retains in-frame rearrangements with V and J assigned. A fraction of the clones does not appear; measured against another copy, unresolved V genes explain less than half of the discrepancy, and the remainder lacks a known reason. This sample is represented by 150,000 or so clones; about 86% of them were singletons. Approximately 8.2% of the sample is in the top ten clones. The material sequenced was peripheral blood. The origin of the receptors is a woman aged 55-70 years with acute or convalescent COVID-19.

J is TRBJ2-3 and V is TRBV6-5; no clear D. Trimming pared 5 bases from V and 7 bases from J, leaving 10 bases between. The CDR3 length is 12 residues. Germline V gives CDR1 MNHEY, CDR2 SVGAGI. The CDR3 DNA reads as TGTGCCAGCAGTCCGACACGGTATACGCAGTATTTT. Protein: CASSPTRYTQYF.

This CDR3 is CASRGGNQPQHF. As DNA, the CDR3 is TGTGCCAGTAGGGGAGGGAATCAGCCCCAGCATTTT. This rearrangement joins TRBV19 to TRBJ1-5; D not resolved. The CDR3 extends over 12 amino acids. V lost 6 bases and J lost 4, with 7 bases in between. Germline CDR1 is LNHDA and CDR2 is SQIVND (reference sequence). Looking up the rest from reference TRBV19 and TRBJ1-5 gives the full variable domain: DGGITQSPKYLFRKEGQNVTLSCEQNLNHDAMYWYRQDPGQGLRLIYYSQIVNDFQKGDIAEGYSVSREKKESFPLTVTSAQKNPTAFYLCASRGGNQPQHFGDGTRLSIL.

J is TRBJ2-1 and V is TRBV25-1, with D uncertain. CDR3 size: 13 residues. Germline CDR1 MGHDK, CDR2 SYGVNS. V was shortened by 4 bases and J by 6 bases, with 10 bases between the two germline ends. CDR3 sequence reads: CASSVFKSNEQFF. As DNA, the CDR3 is TGTGCCAGCAGTGTGTTTAAGAGCAATGAGCAGTTCTTC.

The chain carries TRBV28 and TRBJ2-1; D gene uncertain. The germline gives CDR1 MDHEN, CDR2 SYDVKM. The V and J ends lost 5 bases and 9 bases respectively, with 11 bases between them. The CDR3 sequence is 12 residues long. The CDR3 here is CASSPLVSEQFF. CDR3 bases: TGTGCCAGCAGTCCCCTGGTGAGTGAGCAGTTCTTC.

The gene calls are TRBV10-2 and TRBJ2-1; the D gene is possibly TRBD1 (6 bases). The length of the CDR3 is 11 residues. CDR1 and CDR2 (germline): WSHSY, SAAADI. Trimming stripped 3 bases from V and 11 bases from J, with 8 bases between. The CDR3, as DNA: TGCGCCAGCAGTGAAGGGGACAAGCAGTTCTTC. Amino acids: CASSEGDKQFF.

The chain combines TRBV29-1 with TRBJ1-2, with D unclear. The length of the CDR3 is 14 residues. From germline, CDR1 is SQVTM and CDR2 ANQGSEA. The V gene lost 3 bases and the J gene lost 1 base, with 12 bases spanning the gap. CDR3 amino acids: CSVEGPVRNYGYTF. CDR3 DNA: TGCAGCGTTGAGGGCCCGGTCCGTAACTATGGCTACACCTTC.

The gene calls are TRBV3-1 (or the pseudogene TRBV3-2) and TRBJ2-7; 8 nucleotides match TRBD1. The trim removed 0 bases at V and 1 base at J, leaving 14 bases unmatched. This CDR3 contains 19 residues. Germline lookup yields CDR1 LGHDT and CDR2 YNNKEL (reference sequence). CDR3 in DNA: TGTGCCAGCAGCCAAGATACCCGGCCAGAACAGGGGGTTTCCTACGAGCAGTACTTC. Protein: CASSQDTRPEQGVSYEQYF.

The gene calls are TRBV6-5 and TRBJ2-5; a weak D match, TRBD1 (5 bases). The V gene's germline CDR1 is MNHEY and CDR2 SVGAGI. The CDR3 sequence is 13 residues long. Trimming cost V 8 bases and J 2 bases, with 12 bases left between them. The CDR3 DNA reads TGTGCCAGCTGCAGGGCGGCACAAGAGACCCAGTACTTC. The encoded protein is CASCRAAQETQYF.

The CDR3 bases are TGCGCCAGCAGCCATGGGACAGCGAACACTGAAGCTTTCTTT. This encodes CASSHGTANTEAFF. The gene calls are TRBV4-1 and TRBJ1-1; 7 bases are shared with TRBD1. The CDR3 sequence is 14 residues long. Germline lookup yields CDR1 MGHRA and CDR2 YSYEKL. The trim removed 3 bases at V and 1 base at J, leaving 2 bases unmatched.

DNA of the CDR3: TGTGCCTGGAGTGTACCCATAGAAGGGGCGGTCTATGGCTACACCTTC. Protein: CAWSVPIEGAVYGYTF. This sequence joins TRBV30 and TRBJ1-2; D might be TRBD1 (5 bases). Germline V gene lookup returns CDR1 GTSNPN and CDR2 SVGIG (reference sequence). V was shortened by 0 bases and J by 4 bases, with 18 bases between the two germline ends. CDR3 length: 16 residues.

This sequence joins TRBV7-9 and TRBJ1-5; no clear D gene. Germline assignment: CDR1 SEHNR and CDR2 FQNEAQ (reference sequence). This CDR3 region has 14 residues. V was clipped by 1 base and J by 4 bases, with 8 bases between them. The CDR3, as DNA: TGTGCCAGCAGCTTAGTTGGAGTAAATCAGCCCCAGCATTTT. It is translated as CASSLVGVNQPQHF.

The V and J genes are TRBV6-6 and TRBJ2-4; D is perhaps TRBD1 (6 bases). The V end lost 2 bases, the J end lost 2 bases, and 10 bases lay between the germline ends. CDR3 length equals 15 residues. In germline, CDR1 is MNHNY, CDR2 SVGAGI (reference sequence). The CDR3 DNA is TGTGCCAGCAGTTACGTGGGGGCTCCCAAAAACATTCAGTACTTC. It codes for CASSYVGAPKNIQYF.

V usage is TRBV7-9 and J usage is TRBJ2-1; 10 bases map to TRBD2. Germline V gene data show CDR1 as SEHNR and CDR2 as FQNEAQ (reference sequence). This CDR3 comprises 17 residues. The junction had 11 bases not matched to a gene; V was cut back by 5 bases and J by 4 bases. CDR3 sequence: CASSRGSGGAKYNEQFF. The CDR3 nucleotides read TGTGCCAGCAGCCGAGGGAGCGGGGGGGCCAAGTACAATGAGCAGTTCTTC.

This clone was detected only a few times. The chain carries TRBV30 and TRBJ2-1; TRBD2 aligns across 9 bases. CDR1 is GTSNPN, CDR2 SVGIG, per germline (reference sequence). The V segment lost 4 bases and the J segment 2 bases; nucleotides outside the gene matches: 6. This CDR3 spans 15 amino acids. This CDR3 reads CAWMERGAAYNEQFF. The CDR3 DNA reads as TGTGCCTGGATGGAGCGGGGGGCCGCCTACAATGAGCAGTTCTTC.

This sequence joins TRBV30 and TRBJ2-7; perhaps TRBD2 as D (6 bases). V lost 3 bases to trimming and J lost 5 bases, with 17 bases between them. The CDR3 length is 14 residues. From germline, CDR1 is GTSNPN and CDR2 SVGIG (reference sequence). The CDR3 loop reads CAWSTSLLSHEQYF. The CDR3, as DNA: TGTGCCTGGAGCACTAGCCTCCTGAGCCACGAGCAGTACTTC.

CDR3 sequence: CASSFGLGVETQYF. CDR3 nucleotide sequence: TGCGCCAGCAGCTTTGGACTAGGGGTAGAGACCCAGTACTTC. The chain uses TRBV5-1 and TRBJ2-5, with 7 nucleotides matching TRBD2. CDR3 length: 14 amino acids. Looked up from germline, CDR1 is SGHRS and CDR2 is YFSETQ. The junction had 5 bases not matched to a gene; V was cut back by 2 bases and J by 4 bases.

CDR3 sequence (DNA): TGTGCCATCAGGAACCTTGCCCAGCTAGCGGGGGGAGAGACCCAGTACTTC. It is translated as CAIRNLAQLAGGETQYF. The chain links TRBV10-3 to TRBJ2-5, with TRBD2 identical over 11 bases. The V segment lost 6 bases and the J segment 4 bases; nucleotides outside the gene matches: 13. The germline V gene has CDR1 ENHRY and CDR2 SYGVKD. The CDR3 is 17 residues long.

The rearrangement joins TRBV5-3 to TRBJ2-7; 12 bases match TRBD2. TRBV5-3 is designated an ORF whose function remains uncertain. After removal of 4 bases from V and 1 base from J, the junction contained 3 bases not matched to a gene. The length of the CDR3 is 15 residues. The CDR3 DNA is TGTGCCAGAAGCCTTGGACTAGCGGGGTCCTACGAGCAGTACTTC. Amino acid sequence: CARSLGLAGSYEQYF.

J is TRBJ2-1 and V is TRBV19, with D possibly matching TRBD1 (5 bases). CDR3 size: 13 residues. CDR1 and CDR2 (germline): LNHDA, SQIVND (reference sequence). V was shortened by 4 bases and J by 5 bases, with 9 bases between the two germline ends. For the CDR3, the DNA is TGTGCCAGTAGTAGGGGCGGAGACAATGAGCAGTTCTTC. Its protein is CASSRGGDNEQFF. Together with reference TRBV19 and TRBJ2-1, the CDR3 gives the full variable domain: DGGITQSPKYLFRKEGQNVTLSCEQNLNHDAMYWYRQDPGQGLRLIYYSQIVNDFQKGDIAEGYSVSREKKESFPLTVTSAQKNPTAFYLCASSRGGDNEQFFGPGTRLTVL.

The chain couples TRBV18 to TRBJ1-6; TRBD1 might be the D (5 bases). V lost 4 bases to trimming and J lost 3 bases, with 13 bases between them. The CDR3 sequence is 16 residues long. Germline CDR1 is KGHSH and CDR2 is LQKENI. CDR3 protein: CASSRGPDIYNSPLHF. In DNA form, the CDR3 reads TGTGCCAGCTCACGAGGTCCGGACATCTATAATTCACCCCTCCACTTT.

The chain has TRBV10-1 and TRBJ1-3, with D perhaps TRBD1 (6 bases). Per germline, CDR1 WNHNN and CDR2 SYGVQD (reference sequence). The CDR3 is made up of 14 amino acids. V was clipped by 5 bases and J by 2 bases, with 10 bases between them. The CDR3 reads CASSSDRTGNTIYF. The CDR3 DNA follows: TGCGCCAGCAGTTCCGACAGGACTGGAAACACCATATATTTT.

This CDR3 is CASSLGASGNTGELFF. In DNA form, the CDR3 reads TGTGCCAGCAGCTTAGGGGCTAGCGGGAACACCGGGGAGCTGTTTTTT. The rearrangement joins TRBV9 to TRBJ2-2; 7 bases align to TRBD2. The germline CDR1 and CDR2 sequences are SGDLS and YYNGEE. The V gene end was trimmed by 4 bases and the J gene end by 1 base; junction bases not matched to a gene: 7. CDR3 length equals 16 residues. Supplemented by reference TRBV9 and TRBJ2-2, the full variable domain reads DSGVTQTPKHLITATGQRVTLRCSPRSGDLSVYWYQQSLDQGLQFLIQYYNGEERAKGNILERFSAQQFPDLHSELNLSSLELGDSALYFCASSLGASGNTGELFFGEGSRLTVL.

V gene TRBV6-2 or TRBV6-3 combines with J gene TRBJ2-5; 8 bases line up with TRBD2. The length of the CDR3 is 16 residues. The junction had 12 bases not matched to a gene; V was cut back by 0 bases and J by 9 bases. Per the germline V gene, CDR1 is MNHEY and CDR2 is SVGEGT. CDR3 region: CASSYSSGVAGRAQYF. DNA of the CDR3: TGTGCCAGCAGTTACTCTTCTGGTGTAGCGGGGAGAGCCCAGTACTTC.

The chain couples TRBV30 to TRBJ1-4; tentative D call: TRBD1 (5 bases). The V gene's germline CDR1 is GTSNPN and CDR2 SVGIG (reference sequence). The CDR3 extends over 14 amino acids. The V end was cut by 3 bases, the J end by 5 bases, with 13 bases between. Here the CDR3 DNA reads TGTGCCTGGAGCTCGACAGCACTAAATGAAAAACTGTTTTTT. Protein product: CAWSSTALNEKLFF.

The J gene is TRBJ2-5, the V gene TRBV27; D is unresolved. Germline V gene lookup returns CDR1 MNHEY and CDR2 SMNVEV (reference sequence). The CDR3 runs to 13 residues. V gave up 6 bases and J gave up 5 bases, with 13 bases separating them. For the CDR3, the DNA is TGTGCCAGCAGAATGATGGATAGCGAGACCCAGTACTTC. This encodes CASRMMDSETQYF.

In its sample, this clone was seen once. The chain links TRBV7-2 to TRBJ1-5; D uncertain. This CDR3 is built from 15 residues. From germline, CDR1 is SGHTA and CDR2 FQGNSA. Trimming removed 3 bases at V and 1 base at J, with 10 bases between. The DNA of the CDR3 is TGTGCCAGCAGCTTGATGCGGCAGAGCAATCAGCCCCAGCATTTT. It translates to CASSLMRQSNQPQHF. Looking up the rest from reference TRBV7-2 and TRBJ1-5 gives the full variable domain: GAGVSQSPSNKVTEKGKDVELRCDPISGHTALYWYRQSLGQGLEFLIYFQGNSAPDKSGLPSDRFSAERTGGSVSTLTIQRTQQEDSAVYLCASSLMRQSNQPQHFGDGTRLSIL.

The V call is TRBV12-3 or TRBV12-4, the J call TRBJ2-7, with 12 bases identical to TRBD1. V trimming: 6 bases; J trimming: 9 bases; junction bases outside the gene matches: 3. This CDR3 spans 12 amino acids. DNA of the CDR3: TGTGCCAGCAGGGGACAGGGGGCTGGGCAGTACTTC. This gives the protein CASRGQGAGQYF.

There are a few counts of this clone. CDR3 loop: CASSRSTGSYEQYF. Here the CDR3 DNA reads TGTGCCAGCAGCCGCAGCACAGGTTCCTACGAGCAGTACTTC. V and J are TRBV11-2 and TRBJ2-7, with a tentative D call TRBD1 (5 bases). CDR1 is SGHAT, CDR2 FQNNGV, per germline. This CDR3 comprises 14 residues. The germline V and J ends were trimmed by 5 bases and 1 base, with 12 bases remaining between them.